The 29 T cell receptor beta chains given below trace back to one sample, sequenced in a study of OX40 agonist ivuxolimab in advanced cancers. Sequencing used immunoSEQ multiplex PCR; TCRdb keeps in-frame clones, though not all of them. The table shows under 80,000 clones, with roughly 90% occurring only once. Material: CD4+ or CD8+ T cells sorted from blood, obtained in a trial of the OX40 agonist ivuxolimab. The source of these receptors is an adult with an advanced solid tumor such as melanoma, head and neck, liver or kidney cancer.

The gene calls are TRBV9 and TRBJ2-3, with TRBD2 as a possible D gene (5 bases). Germline CDR1 reads SGDLS; CDR2 reads YYNGEE. With 5 bases removed from V and 10 bases from J, the gap between germline ends came to 26 bases. The CDR3 totals 16 residues. The CDR3 nucleotides read TGTGCCAGCAGTGTCCGGACGGACTCGGCCGATCTTGCGCAGTATTTT. Amino acids: CASSVRTDSADLAQYF.

The chain couples TRBV12-2 to TRBJ2-1; the table's D call TRBD2 went unverified against the DNA. TRBV12-2 is reported as a pseudogene. The CDR3 spans 18 residues. The CDR3 spells CASRLKTHLAGGRDEQFF. The CDR3 DNA reads as TGTGCAAGTCGCTTAAAAACCCACCTAGCGGGGGGTAGGGATGAGCAGTTCTTC.

The chain recombines TRBV4-1 with TRBJ2-7; TRBD1 matches 7 bases. CDR3 length: 16 residues. The germline V gene encodes CDR1 MGHRA and CDR2 YSYEKL. V lost 0 bases, J lost 3 bases, and 8 bases stayed unmatched. The CDR3 spells CASSQERQGDRYEQYF. CDR3 bases: TGCGCCAGCAGCCAAGAAAGACAGGGCGATCGCTACGAGCAGTACTTC.

The chain employs TRBV7-6 and TRBJ2-1; 8 nucleotides align to TRBD2. Germline values: CDR1 SGHVS, CDR2 FNYEAQ. The CDR3 spans 14 residues. The trim removed 1 base at V and 6 bases at J, leaving 2 bases unmatched. The CDR3 reads CASSLDGGANEQFF. The CDR3 bases are TGTGCCAGCAGCTTAGACGGGGGGGCCAATGAGCAGTTCTTC.

The chain links TRBV11-2 to TRBJ1-6; TRBD1 matches 10 bases. With V trimmed by 5 bases and J by 10 bases, 14 bases remained unmatched. Germline loops: CDR1 SGHAT, CDR2 FQNNGV. The CDR3 is 17 residues long. CDR3 coding DNA: TGTGCCAGCAGCGAAACCTCCGGGACAGGGGTGGGCTCACCCCTCCACTTT. This codes for CASSETSGTGVGSPLHF.

The chain links TRBV6-6 to TRBJ2-7; TRBD2 is a possible D gene (7 bases). V dropped 0 bases and J dropped 3 bases, with 9 bases sitting between them. This CDR3 is built from 14 residues. From germline, CDR1 is MNHNY and CDR2 SVGAGI (reference sequence). The CDR3 coding sequence is TGTGCCAGCAGTTACTCTAGGGGGGGCTACGAGCAGTACTTC. Its protein product is CASSYSRGGYEQYF.

This chain links TRBV13 with TRBJ2-1; 7 bases are a match to TRBD1. This CDR3 has 13 amino acids. V shed 5 bases and J 6 bases; nucleotides not matched to a gene: 4. CDR1 and CDR2 (germline): PRHDT, FYEKMQ (reference sequence). The CDR3 reads CASSDRVGNEQFF. The CDR3 DNA is TGTGCCAGCAGCGACAGGGTAGGCAATGAGCAGTTCTTC.

The CDR3 DNA reads as TGCGCCAGCAGCCCGATACACCCCACCGGGGAGCTGTTTTTT. It encodes CASSPIHPTGELFF. The chain recombines TRBV5-1 with TRBJ2-2, with D unclear. Germline V CDR1 and CDR2: SGHRS, YFSETQ. This CDR3 is built from 14 residues. The V end was cut by 4 bases, the J end by 4 bases, with 11 bases between.

V gene TRBV7-6 combines with J gene TRBJ1-4, with D hard to call. The CDR3 has 16 amino acids. Trimming stripped 0 bases from V and 3 bases from J, with 11 bases between. CDR1 and CDR2 from the germline V gene are SGHVS and FNYEAQ. Here the CDR3 DNA reads TGTGCCAGCAGCTTAGCTTGGGAGGAGGCTAATGAAAAACTGTTTTTT. Its protein product is CASSLAWEEANEKLFF.

The rearrangement uses TRBV4-1 and TRBJ2-7; D call uncertain. Trimming took 4 bases from V and 3 from J, leaving 10 bases between them. The germline CDR1 and CDR2 sequences are MGHRA and YSYEKL. This CDR3 is built from 13 residues. The CDR3 is CASSLRRFYEQYF. The DNA of the CDR3 is TGCGCCAGCAGCCTCAGGAGATTCTACGAGCAGTACTTC.

J is TRBJ1-2 and V is TRBV7-9, with D possibly matching TRBD1 (5 bases). V lost 5 bases and J 6 bases, leaving 13 bases between the germline ends. The CDR3 length is 13 residues. In germline, CDR1 is SEHNR, CDR2 FQNEAQ (reference sequence). The CDR3 loop is CASSLGRGDGYTF. The DNA of the CDR3 is TGTGCCAGCAGCCTGGGGAGGGGTGATGGCTACACCTTC.

The chain joins TRBV2 to TRBJ1-1; no definite D call. The CDR3 is made up of 13 amino acids. CDR1 is SNHLY, CDR2 FYNNEI, per germline. V gave up 7 bases and J gave up 6 bases, with 15 bases separating them. Written as DNA, the CDR3 is TGTGCCAGCACTCCAACCGGGCAGCCTGAAGCTTTCTTT. As protein: CASTPTGQPEAFF.

This rearrangement joins TRBV4-1 to TRBJ1-5, with D unresolved. In germline, CDR1 is MGHRA, CDR2 YSYEKL. Between the trimmed V and J ends, which lost 4 bases and 0 bases, there was a span of 10 bases. This CDR3 contains 15 residues. The CDR3 spells CASSPAENSNQPQHF. The CDR3 DNA sequence: TGCGCCAGCAGCCCCGCGGAGAATAGCAATCAGCCCCAGCATTTT.

This clone appeared once. V gene TRBV7-9 combines with J gene TRBJ2-1, with D tentatively TRBD1 (6 bases). CDR1 and CDR2 (germline): SEHNR, FQNEAQ (reference sequence). The CDR3 is 15 amino acids. Deletions cut 4 bases from V and 2 bases from J, with 12 bases between. Here the CDR3 reads CASSSPRGPYNEQFF. The CDR3, as DNA: TGTGCCAGCAGCTCTCCCAGGGGTCCCTACAATGAGCAGTTCTTC.

CDR3: CASSPSGVVGTEAFF. CDR3 nucleotides: TGTGCCAGCAGCCCTAGCGGGGTAGTCGGTACTGAAGCTTTCTTT. V usage is TRBV7-9 and J usage is TRBJ1-1; D is unclear. The CDR3 has 15 amino acids. Trimming stripped 5 bases from V and 5 bases from J, with 18 bases between. CDR1 SEHNR and CDR2 FQNEAQ come from the germline V gene (reference sequence). Full variable domain (rest looked up from reference TRBV7-9 and TRBJ1-1): DTGVSQNPRHKITKRGQNVTFRCDPISEHNRLYWYRQTLGQGPEFLTYFQNEAQLEKSRLLSDRFSAERPKGSFSTLEIQRTEQGDSAMYLCASSPSGVVGTEAFFGQGTRLTVV.

The chain joins TRBV7-3 to TRBJ1-1, with 8 positions matching TRBD1. The germline V gene encodes CDR1 SGHTA and CDR2 FQGTGA. The CDR3 extends over 16 amino acids. V was pared by 5 bases and J by 0 bases, with 8 bases of the junction left unmatched. The CDR3 nucleotides are TGTGCCAGCAGCGCGACGGCAGGGGGCCTGAACACTGAAGCTTTCTTT. Encoded protein: CASSATAGGLNTEAFF.

This clone turned up a few times. This chain joins TRBV6-5 and TRBJ2-7; TRBD1 aligns across 10 bases. Germline CDR1 reads MNHEY; CDR2 reads SVGAGI. This CDR3 comprises 15 residues. V lost 6 bases, J lost 4 bases, and 9 bases stayed unmatched. In DNA form, the CDR3 reads TGTGCCAGCAGAGACAGGGGGCGCGTGCGTTACGAGCAGTACTTC. Translated, it gives CASRDRGRVRYEQYF.

V and J are TRBV11-2 and TRBJ2-7, with 8 bases matching TRBD1. The junction had 11 bases not matched to a gene; V was cut back by 5 bases and J by 2 bases. Germline V gene sequence: CDR1 SGHAT, CDR2 FQNNGV. The CDR3 spans 16 residues. The CDR3 sequence: CASSVYPGQETYEQYF. DNA of the CDR3: TGTGCCAGCAGCGTCTACCCGGGACAGGAGACCTACGAGCAGTACTTC. Filled out from reference TRBV11-2 and TRBJ2-7, the complete variable domain reads EAGVAQSPRYKIIEKRQSVAFWCNPISGHATLYWYQQILGQGPKLLIQFQNNGVVDDSQLPKDRFSAERLKGVDSTLKIQPAKLEDSAVYLCASSVYPGQETYEQYFGPGTRLTVT.

Details on this clone: Additional DNA sequences in this sample encode the identical CDR3. V is TRBV27 and J is TRBJ2-7; 10 bases line up with TRBD1. From germline, CDR1 is MNHEY and CDR2 SMNVEV (reference sequence). V was clipped by 5 bases and J by 3 bases; unmatched bases: 4. CDR3 length equals 14 residues. The CDR3 here is CASSLGQGNYEQYF. The DNA for the CDR3 is TGTGCCAGCAGTCTGGGACAGGGGAACTACGAGCAGTACTTC.

The genes are TRBV27 and TRBJ2-7; 9 bases map to TRBD2. CDR1 MNHEY and CDR2 SMNVEV come from the germline V gene (reference sequence). The CDR3 length is 15 residues. Trimming removed 3 bases from V and 2 bases from J; junction bases left unmatched: 5. CDR3 sequence (DNA): TGTGCCAGCAGTTTTTTAGCGGGGGAGACCTACGAGCAGTACTTC. It encodes CASSFLAGETYEQYF.

This clone has just a few counts. The V call is TRBV4-2, the J call TRBJ1-1, with a possible D match to TRBD1 (5 bases). The CDR3 loop spans 14 amino acids. V was cut by 3 bases and J by 3 bases, with 11 bases left in between. The V gene's germline CDR1 is LGHNA and CDR2 YNFKEQ. DNA of the CDR3: TGTGCCAGCAGCCACGGAGGGGAGGACACTGAAGCTTTCTTT. The encoded protein is CASSHGGEDTEAFF.

CDR3 amino acids: CASSINGLAENYEQYF. CDR3 bases: TGTGCCAGTAGTATAAATGGGCTAGCGGAGAATTACGAGCAGTACTTC. This chain joins TRBV19 and TRBJ2-7, with TRBD2 identical over 7 bases. V dropped 2 bases and J dropped 4; count of bases not matched to a gene: 11. Germline CDR1 is LNHDA and CDR2 is SQIVND (reference sequence). There are 16 residues in the CDR3.

This rearrangement joins TRBV7-8 to TRBJ1-1; D remains ambiguous. The V and J ends lost 4 bases and 6 bases respectively, with 18 bases between them. Per the germline V gene, CDR1 is SGHVS and CDR2 is FQNEAQ. The CDR3 runs 15 residues. The CDR3 reads CASSSRRAEKPEAFF. CDR3 bases: TGTGCCAGCAGCTCCCGACGCGCCGAGAAGCCTGAAGCTTTCTTT. Supplemented by reference TRBV7-8 and TRBJ1-1, the full variable domain reads GAGVSQSPRYKVAKRGQDVALRCDPISGHVSLFWYQQALGQGPEFLTYFQNEAQLDKSGLPSDRFFAERPEGSVSTLKIQRTQQEDSAVYLCASSSRRAEKPEAFFGQGTRLTVV.

The V gene is TRBV7-9, the J gene TRBJ1-1; tentative D call: TRBD1 (5 bases). The V and J ends lost 3 bases and 6 bases respectively, with 8 bases between them. CDR3 length equals 12 residues. CDR1 SEHNR and CDR2 FQNEAQ come from the germline V gene (reference sequence). The CDR3 sequence is CASSFVGAEAFF. The CDR3 DNA is TGTGCCAGCAGCTTCGTGGGGGCTGAAGCTTTCTTT.

The chain links TRBV11-2 to TRBJ2-5; tentatively, D is TRBD1 (6 bases). V gave up 3 bases and J gave up 5 bases, with 16 bases separating them. In germline, CDR1 is SGHAT, CDR2 FQNNGV. This CDR3 contains 15 residues. CDR3 protein: CASSLEKTGSETQYF. The CDR3 DNA is TGTGCCAGCAGCTTGGAGAAGACAGGTTCGGAGACCCAGTACTTC.

This chain connects TRBV2 to TRBJ2-1; D is tentatively TRBD1 or TRBD2 (6 bases each). Trimming removed 9 bases at V and 4 bases at J, with 16 bases between. CDR1 and CDR2 (germline): SNHLY, FYNNEI. The CDR3 covers 14 residues. The CDR3 region is CASPPRGVYNEQFF. The CDR3 region has the DNA TGTGCCAGTCCGCCGAGGGGGGTATACAATGAGCAGTTCTTC.

The chain carries TRBV30 and TRBJ1-2, with D perhaps matching TRBD1 (5 bases). Per the germline V gene, CDR1 is GTSNPN and CDR2 is SVGIG (reference sequence). The CDR3 length is 11 residues. The ends were cut back, 4 bases at V and 7 bases at J, with 10 bases in the middle. CDR3 region: CAWTFTGGYTF. DNA of the CDR3: TGTGCCTGGACCTTCACAGGTGGCTACACCTTC.

J is TRBJ2-5 and V is TRBV6-5, with 13 bases identical to TRBD2. V lost 11 bases and J lost 4; bases outside the gene matches: 10. Germline CDR1 reads MNHEY; CDR2 reads SVGAGI. This CDR3 comprises 15 residues. The DNA of the CDR3 is TGTGCCGTCAGGACTAGCGGGGGAGCTCCAGAGACCCAGTACTTC. This codes for CAVRTSGGAPETQYF.

This chain connects TRBV14 to TRBJ1-1, with D hard to call. Trimming left V 3 bases short and J 0 bases short, with 14 bases between. Germline V gene lookup returns CDR1 SGHDN and CDR2 FVKESK. The CDR3 contains 16 residues. The CDR3 coding sequence is TGTGCCAGCAGCCAGACGGCATCAATCATGAACACTGAAGCTTTCTTT. Protein sequence: CASSQTASIMNTEAFF.